Detailed here is one T cell receptor beta chain. TCRdb keeps only in-frame clones here, not all; method: immunoSEQ multiplex PCR. The table lists 100,000 to 150,000 clones, less than 90% of them singletons. The record originates from a study of blood T cell repertoires in COVID-19. Looking at the study overall: Spain, Italy and the United States supplied samples that represented acute and convalescent COVID-19. PBMCs, B-cell-depleted T cells, or T cells provided the cDNA or gDNA that made up the material.

V was pared by 5 bases and J by 13 bases, with 5 bases of the junction left unmatched. Germline V CDR1 and CDR2: LNHDA, SQIVND (reference sequence). The CDR3 has 12 residues. The sequencing sample was made of peripheral blood. The V and J genes are TRBV19 and TRBJ1-6, with TRBD1 matching over 7 bases. The origin of this receptor is a man between 65 and 80 years old who had recovered from COVID-19. Here the CDR3 reads CASSPGGLPLHF. Written as DNA, the CDR3 is TGTGCCAGTAGTCCAGGGGGTCTCCCCCTCCACTTT. Combining the CDR3 with reference TRBV19 and TRBJ1-6 gives the whole variable domain DGGITQSPKYLFRKEGQNVTLSCEQNLNHDAMYWYRQDPGQGLRLIYYSQIVNDFQKGDIAEGYSVSREKKESFPLTVTSAQKNPTAFYLCASSPGGLPLHFGNGTRLTVT.